This T cell receptor (beta chain) emerged from a study of T-cell reconstitution after alpha-beta-depleted transplantation in children. Study-level points and caveats: Newly made T cells mostly supplied T-cell counts and diversity one year after transplant. Where alpha-beta T cells came from about two months after transplant was reportedly several hundred expanded graft clones.

This sample's TCRbeta library carried unique molecular identifier barcodes. MiXCR, applied by TCRdb to the PCR reads, yields one record per CDR3 protein. Here the sample spans some 300,000 distinct CDR3 sequences, roughly 8.2% being singletons. With respect to this clonotype: The antigen is unknown.

The CDR3 runs 17 residues. The V end was cut by 0 bases, the J end by 5 bases, with 20 bases between. Germline V gene data show CDR1 as SGHAT and CDR2 as FQDESV (reference sequence). The sample consisted of peripheral blood, taken 360 days after TCRalphabeta/CD19-depleted stem cell transplant. The source of this sequence is a female patient younger than 10 who had a stem cell transplant for Fanconi anemia, so the T cells may come from the graft donor. The chain is built from TRBV11-1 and TRBJ2-7; possibly TRBD1 or TRBD2 for D (6 bases each). Written as DNA, the CDR3 is TGTGCCAGCAGCTTAGCGCGTGGGCCGGGGGCTTTTGACGAGCAGTACTTC. Its translation: CASSLARGPGAFDEQYF.